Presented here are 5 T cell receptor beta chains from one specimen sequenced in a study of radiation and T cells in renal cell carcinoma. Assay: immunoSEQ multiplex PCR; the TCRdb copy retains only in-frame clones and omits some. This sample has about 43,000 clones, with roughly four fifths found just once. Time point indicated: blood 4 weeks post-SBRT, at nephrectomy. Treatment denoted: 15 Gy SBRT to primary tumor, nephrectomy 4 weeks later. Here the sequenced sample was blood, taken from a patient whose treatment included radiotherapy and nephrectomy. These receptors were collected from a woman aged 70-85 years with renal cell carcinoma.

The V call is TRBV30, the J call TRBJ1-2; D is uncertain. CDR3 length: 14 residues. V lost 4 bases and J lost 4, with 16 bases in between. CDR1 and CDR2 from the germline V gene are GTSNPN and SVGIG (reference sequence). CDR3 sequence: CAWTPMGWGYGYTF. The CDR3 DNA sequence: TGTGCCTGGACCCCGATGGGGTGGGGCTATGGCTACACCTTC.

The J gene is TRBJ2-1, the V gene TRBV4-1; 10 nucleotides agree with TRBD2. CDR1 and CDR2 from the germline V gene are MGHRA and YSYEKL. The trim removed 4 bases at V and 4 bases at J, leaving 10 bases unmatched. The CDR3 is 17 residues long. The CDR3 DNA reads TGCGCCAGCAGCCGAGCACTTCTAGCGGGAGATTACAATGAGCAGTTCTTC. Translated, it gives CASSRALLAGDYNEQFF.

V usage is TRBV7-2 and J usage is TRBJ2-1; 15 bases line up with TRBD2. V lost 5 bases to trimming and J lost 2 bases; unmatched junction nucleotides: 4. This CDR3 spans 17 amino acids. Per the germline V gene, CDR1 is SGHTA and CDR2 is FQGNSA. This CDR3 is CASSPGLAGGPYNEQFF. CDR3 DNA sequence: TGTGCCAGCAGCCCAGGACTAGCGGGAGGGCCCTACAATGAGCAGTTCTTC.

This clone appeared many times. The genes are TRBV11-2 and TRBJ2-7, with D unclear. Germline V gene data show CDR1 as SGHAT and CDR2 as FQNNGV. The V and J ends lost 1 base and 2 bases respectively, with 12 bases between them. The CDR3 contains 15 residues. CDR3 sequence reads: CASSLAFGLPYEQYF. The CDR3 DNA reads TGTGCCAGCAGCTTAGCTTTTGGCCTTCCCTACGAGCAGTACTTC.

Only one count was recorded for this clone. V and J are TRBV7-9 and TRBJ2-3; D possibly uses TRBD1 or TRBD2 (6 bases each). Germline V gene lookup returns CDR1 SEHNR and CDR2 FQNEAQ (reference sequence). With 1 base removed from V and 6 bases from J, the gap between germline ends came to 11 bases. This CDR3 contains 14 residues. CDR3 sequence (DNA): TGTGCCAGCAGCTTAGGGCAGGGGAGGGATACGCAGTATTTT. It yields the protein CASSLGQGRDTQYF.